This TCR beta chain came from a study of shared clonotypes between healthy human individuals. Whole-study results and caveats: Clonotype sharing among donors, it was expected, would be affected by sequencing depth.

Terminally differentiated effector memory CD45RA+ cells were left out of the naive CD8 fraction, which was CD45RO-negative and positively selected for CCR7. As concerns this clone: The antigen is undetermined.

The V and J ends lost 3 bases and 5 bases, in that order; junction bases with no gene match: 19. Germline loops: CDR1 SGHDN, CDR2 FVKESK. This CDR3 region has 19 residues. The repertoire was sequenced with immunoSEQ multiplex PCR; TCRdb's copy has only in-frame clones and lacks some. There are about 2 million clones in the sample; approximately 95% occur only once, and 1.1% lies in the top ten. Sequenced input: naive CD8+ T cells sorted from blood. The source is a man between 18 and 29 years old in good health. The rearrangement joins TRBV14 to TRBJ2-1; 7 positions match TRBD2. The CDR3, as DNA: TGTGCCAGCAGCCAGGGCCCAGCGGGAACTACTTCTTGGGACAATGAGCAGTTCTTC. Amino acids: CASSQGPAGTTSWDNEQFF.